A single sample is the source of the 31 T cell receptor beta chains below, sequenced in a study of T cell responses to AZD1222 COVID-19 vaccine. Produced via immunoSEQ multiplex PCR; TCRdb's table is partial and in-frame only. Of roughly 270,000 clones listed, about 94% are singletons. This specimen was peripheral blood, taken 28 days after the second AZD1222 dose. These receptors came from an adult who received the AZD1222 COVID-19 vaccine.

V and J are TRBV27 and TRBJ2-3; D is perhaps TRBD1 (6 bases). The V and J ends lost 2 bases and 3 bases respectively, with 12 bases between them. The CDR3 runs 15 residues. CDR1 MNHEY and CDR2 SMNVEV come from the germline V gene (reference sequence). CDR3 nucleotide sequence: TGTGCCAGCAGTTTAAAAACAGGGTATACAGATACGCAGTATTTT. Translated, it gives CASSLKTGYTDTQYF.

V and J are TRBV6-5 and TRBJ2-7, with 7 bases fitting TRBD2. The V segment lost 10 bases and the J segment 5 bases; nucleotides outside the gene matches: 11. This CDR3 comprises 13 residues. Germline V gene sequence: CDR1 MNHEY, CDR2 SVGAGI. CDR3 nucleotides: TGTGCCACTTTGGGTGGACTAGACGACGAGCAGTACTTC. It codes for CATLGGLDDEQYF.

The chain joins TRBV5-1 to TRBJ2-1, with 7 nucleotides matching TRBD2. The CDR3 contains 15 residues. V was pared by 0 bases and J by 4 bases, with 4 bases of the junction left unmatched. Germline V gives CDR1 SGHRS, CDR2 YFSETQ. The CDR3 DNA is TGCGCCAGCAGCTTGGTTAGCGGGTCATACAATGAGCAGTTCTTC. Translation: CASSLVSGSYNEQFF.

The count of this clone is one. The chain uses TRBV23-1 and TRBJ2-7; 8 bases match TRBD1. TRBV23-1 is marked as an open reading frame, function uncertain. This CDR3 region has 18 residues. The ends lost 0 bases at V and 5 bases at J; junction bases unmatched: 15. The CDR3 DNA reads TGCGCCAGCAGTCAATCGCCGAGGATGGACAGGGTCCTACACGAGCAGTACTTC. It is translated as CASSQSPRMDRVLHEQYF.

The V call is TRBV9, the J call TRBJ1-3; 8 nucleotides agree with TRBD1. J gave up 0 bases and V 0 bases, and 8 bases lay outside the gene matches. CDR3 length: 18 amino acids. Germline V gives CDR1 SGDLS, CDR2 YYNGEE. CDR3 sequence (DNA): TGTGCCAGCAGCGTAGGAGTGGACAGGGAGAGCTCTGGAAACACCATATATTTT. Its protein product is CASSVGVDRESSGNTIYF.

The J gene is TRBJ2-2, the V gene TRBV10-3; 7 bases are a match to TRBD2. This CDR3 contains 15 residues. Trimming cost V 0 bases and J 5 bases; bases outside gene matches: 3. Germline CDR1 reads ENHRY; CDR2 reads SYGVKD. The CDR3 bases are TGTGCCATCAGTGAGTCGGCTAGCGGAACCGGGGAGCTGTTTTTT. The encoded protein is CAISESASGTGELFF.

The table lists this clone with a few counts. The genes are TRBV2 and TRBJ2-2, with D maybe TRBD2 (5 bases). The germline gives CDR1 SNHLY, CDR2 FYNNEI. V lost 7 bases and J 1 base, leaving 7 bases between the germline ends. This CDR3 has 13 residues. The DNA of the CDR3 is TGTGCCAGCAACGGGATGAACACCGGGGAGCTGTTTTTT. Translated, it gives CASNGMNTGELFF.

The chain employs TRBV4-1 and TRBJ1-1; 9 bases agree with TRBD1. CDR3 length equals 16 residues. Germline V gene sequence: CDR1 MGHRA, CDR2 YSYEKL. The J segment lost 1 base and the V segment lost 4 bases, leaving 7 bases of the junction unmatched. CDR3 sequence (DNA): TGCGCCAGCAGCCCTCTCGGGACAGGGTCGAACACTGAAGCTTTCTTT. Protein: CASSPLGTGSNTEAFF.

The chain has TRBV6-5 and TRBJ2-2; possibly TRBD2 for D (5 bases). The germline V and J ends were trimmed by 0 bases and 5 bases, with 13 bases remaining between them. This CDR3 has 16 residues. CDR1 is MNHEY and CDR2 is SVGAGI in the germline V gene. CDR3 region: CASSYSGELATGELFF. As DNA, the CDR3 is TGTGCCAGCAGTTACTCTGGGGAGCTTGCGACCGGGGAGCTGTTTTTT.

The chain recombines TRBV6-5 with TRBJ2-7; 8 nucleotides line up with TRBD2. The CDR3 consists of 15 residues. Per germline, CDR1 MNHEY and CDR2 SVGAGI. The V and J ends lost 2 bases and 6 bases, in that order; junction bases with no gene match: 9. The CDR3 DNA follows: TGTGCCAGCAGTTACGTTTCGCGGGGGGCGAGCGAGCAGTACTTC. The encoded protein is CASSYVSRGASEQYF.

In DNA, the CDR3 is TGTGCCAGCAGTTTTGTCGGCACAGATACGCAGTATTTT. Translating it yields CASSFVGTDTQYF. The chain joins TRBV12-3 or TRBV12-4 to TRBJ2-3; D is ambiguous. This CDR3 spans 13 amino acids. V shed 3 bases and J shed 1 base, with 5 bases lying between them.

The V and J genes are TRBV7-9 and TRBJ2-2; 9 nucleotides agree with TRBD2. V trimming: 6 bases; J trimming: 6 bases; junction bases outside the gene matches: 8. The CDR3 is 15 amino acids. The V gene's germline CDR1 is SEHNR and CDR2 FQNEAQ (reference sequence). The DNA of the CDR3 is TGTGCCAGCAGGGATAGCGGGAGTGGCGCCGGGGAGCTGTTTTTT. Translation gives CASRDSGSGAGELFF.

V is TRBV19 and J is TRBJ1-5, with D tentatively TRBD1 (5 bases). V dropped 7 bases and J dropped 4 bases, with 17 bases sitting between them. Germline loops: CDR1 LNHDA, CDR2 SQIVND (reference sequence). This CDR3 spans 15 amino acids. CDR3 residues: CASTSTGGANQPQHF. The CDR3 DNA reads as TGTGCCAGTACTTCAACAGGTGGGGCGAATCAGCCCCAGCATTTT.

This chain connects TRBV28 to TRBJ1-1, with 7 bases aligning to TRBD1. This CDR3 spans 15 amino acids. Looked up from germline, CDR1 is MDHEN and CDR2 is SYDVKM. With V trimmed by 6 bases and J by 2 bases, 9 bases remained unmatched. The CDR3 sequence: CASSAPGTVNTEAFF. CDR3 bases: TGTGCCAGCAGCGCTCCCGGGACAGTTAACACTGAAGCTTTCTTT.

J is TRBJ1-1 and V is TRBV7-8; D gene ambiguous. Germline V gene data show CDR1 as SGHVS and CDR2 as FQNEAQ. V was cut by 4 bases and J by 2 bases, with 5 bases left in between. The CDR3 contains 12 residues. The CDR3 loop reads CASSSHNTEAFF. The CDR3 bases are TGTGCCAGCAGCTCCCATAACACTGAAGCTTTCTTT.

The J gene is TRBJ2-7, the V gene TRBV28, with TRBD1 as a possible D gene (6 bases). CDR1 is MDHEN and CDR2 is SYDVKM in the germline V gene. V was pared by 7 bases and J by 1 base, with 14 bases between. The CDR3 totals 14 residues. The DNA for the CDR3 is TGTGCCAGCACTAAGGGGACACCATCCTACGAGCAGTACTTC. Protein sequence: CASTKGTPSYEQYF.

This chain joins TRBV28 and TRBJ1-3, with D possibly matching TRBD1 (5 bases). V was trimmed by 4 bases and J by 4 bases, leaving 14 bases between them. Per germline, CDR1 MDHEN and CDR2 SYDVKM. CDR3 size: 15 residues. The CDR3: CASSSGVVAGNTIYF. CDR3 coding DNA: TGTGCCAGCAGTTCGGGGGTTGTAGCGGGAAACACCATATATTTT.

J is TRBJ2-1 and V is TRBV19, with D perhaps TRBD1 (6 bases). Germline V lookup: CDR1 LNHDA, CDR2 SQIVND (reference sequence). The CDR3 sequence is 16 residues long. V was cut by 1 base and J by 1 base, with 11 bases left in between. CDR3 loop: CASSIGGGRSYNEQFF. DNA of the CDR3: TGTGCCAGTAGTATAGGAGGGGGTCGGTCCTACAATGAGCAGTTCTTC.

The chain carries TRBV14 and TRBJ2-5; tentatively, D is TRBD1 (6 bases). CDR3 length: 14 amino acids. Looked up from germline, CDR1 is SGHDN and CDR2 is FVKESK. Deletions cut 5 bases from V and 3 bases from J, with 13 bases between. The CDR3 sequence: CASSLQGWKETQYF. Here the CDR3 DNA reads TGTGCCAGCAGCTTACAGGGTTGGAAAGAGACCCAGTACTTC. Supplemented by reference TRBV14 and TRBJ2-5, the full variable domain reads EAGVTQFPSHSVIEKGQTVTLRCDPISGHDNLYWYRRVMGKEIKFLLHFVKESKQDESGMPNNRFLAERTGGTYSTLKVQPAELEDSGVYFCASSLQGWKETQYFGPGTRLLVL.

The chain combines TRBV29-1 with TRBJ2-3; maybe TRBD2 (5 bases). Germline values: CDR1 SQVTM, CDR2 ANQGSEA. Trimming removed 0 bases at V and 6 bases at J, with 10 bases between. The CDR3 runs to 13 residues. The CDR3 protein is CSVEEGRGDTQYF. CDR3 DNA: TGCAGCGTTGAAGAGGGTAGAGGGGATACGCAGTATTTT.

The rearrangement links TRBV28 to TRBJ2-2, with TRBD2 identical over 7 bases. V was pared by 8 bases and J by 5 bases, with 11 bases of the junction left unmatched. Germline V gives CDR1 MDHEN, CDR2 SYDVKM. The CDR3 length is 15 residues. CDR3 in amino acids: CASGAGVGGTGELFF. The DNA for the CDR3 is TGTGCCAGCGGTGCGGGGGTTGGGGGGACCGGGGAGCTGTTTTTT.

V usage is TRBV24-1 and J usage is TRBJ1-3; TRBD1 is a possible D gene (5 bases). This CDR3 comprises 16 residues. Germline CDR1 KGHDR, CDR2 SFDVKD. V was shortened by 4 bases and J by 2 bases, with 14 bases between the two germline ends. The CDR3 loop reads CATSDSRDSTGNTIYF. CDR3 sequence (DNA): TGTGCCACCAGTGACAGCAGGGATTCTACTGGAAACACCATATATTTT.

The CDR3 loop is CASSQVTGGDTEAFF. The CDR3 DNA reads as TGTGCCAGCAGCCAAGTGACCGGGGGGGACACTGAAGCTTTCTTT. This chain links TRBV3-1 (or the pseudogene TRBV3-2) with TRBJ1-1; a possible D gene is TRBD1 (5 bases). This CDR3 region has 15 residues. The germline V and J ends were trimmed by 1 base and 3 bases, with 12 bases remaining between them. Germline CDR1 LGHDT, CDR2 YNNKEL (reference sequence).

The CDR3 loop reads CSARGGRDEQFF. The CDR3 nucleotides are TGCAGTGCTCGTGGGGGCAGAGACGAGCAGTTCTTC. The V call is TRBV20-1, the J call TRBJ2-1; maybe TRBD1 (6 bases). Trimming took 5 bases from V and 10 from J, leaving 15 bases between them. The CDR3 has 12 residues. Germline lookup yields CDR1 DFQATT and CDR2 SNEGSKA (reference sequence).

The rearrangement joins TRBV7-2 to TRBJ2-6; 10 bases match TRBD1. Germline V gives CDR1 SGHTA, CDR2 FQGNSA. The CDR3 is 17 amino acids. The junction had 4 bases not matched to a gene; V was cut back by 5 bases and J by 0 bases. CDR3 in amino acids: CASSAGQGNSGANVLTF. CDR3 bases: TGTGCCAGCAGCGCGGGACAGGGGAACTCTGGGGCCAACGTCCTGACTTTC.

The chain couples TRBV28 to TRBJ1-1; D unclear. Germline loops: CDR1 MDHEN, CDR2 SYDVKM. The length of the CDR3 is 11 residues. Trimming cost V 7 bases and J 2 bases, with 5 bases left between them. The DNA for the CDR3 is TGTGCCAGCATTGGTAACACTGAAGCTTTCTTT. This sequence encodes CASIGNTEAFF.

The CDR3 sequence: CASSLAPRGEGYTF. CDR3 bases: TGTGCCAGCAGCTTAGCGCCCAGGGGAGAAGGCTACACCTTC. The chain has TRBV7-6 and TRBJ1-2; maybe TRBD1 (6 bases). Germline V lookup: CDR1 SGHVS, CDR2 FNYEAQ. There are 14 residues in the CDR3. The germline V and J ends were trimmed by 0 bases and 8 bases, with 13 bases remaining between them.

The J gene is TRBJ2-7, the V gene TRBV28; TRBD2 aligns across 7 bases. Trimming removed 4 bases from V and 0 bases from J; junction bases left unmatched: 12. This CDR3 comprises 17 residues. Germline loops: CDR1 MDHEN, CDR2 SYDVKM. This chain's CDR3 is CASSSAPLGGGSYEQYF. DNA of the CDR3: TGTGCCAGCAGTTCTGCCCCCCTTGGGGGGGGCTCCTACGAGCAGTACTTC.

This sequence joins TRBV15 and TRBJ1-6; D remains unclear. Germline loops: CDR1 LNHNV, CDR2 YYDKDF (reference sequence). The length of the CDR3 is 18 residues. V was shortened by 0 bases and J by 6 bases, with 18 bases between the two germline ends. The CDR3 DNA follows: TGTGCCACCAGCAGAGATCTTTTGAACTCCGCGCCTAATTCACCCCTCCACTTT. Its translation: CATSRDLLNSAPNSPLHF.

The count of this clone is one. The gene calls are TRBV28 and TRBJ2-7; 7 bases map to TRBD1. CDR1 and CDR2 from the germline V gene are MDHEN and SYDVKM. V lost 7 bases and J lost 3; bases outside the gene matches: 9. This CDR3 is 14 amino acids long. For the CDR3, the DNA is TGTGCCAGCATGACCGGGACAGCCGTCTACGAGCAGTACTTC. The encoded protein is CASMTGTAVYEQYF.

The CDR3 is CARSLRTSSGNTIYF. The DNA for the CDR3 is TGTGCCAGAAGCTTGAGGACATCGTCTGGAAACACCATATATTTT. The chain uses TRBV5-3 and TRBJ1-3; D might be TRBD1 (5 bases). TRBV5-3 is flagged as an ORF with uncertain function. This CDR3 region has 15 residues. V dropped 1 base and J dropped 1 base, with 9 bases sitting between them.